A single sample is the source of the 9 T cell receptor beta chains below, sequenced in a study of shared clonotypes between healthy human individuals. Method: immunoSEQ multiplex PCR; TCRdb's copy keeps in-frame clones and lacks some. The sample has about 770,000 clones, around 77% seen once. Sample: memory CD4+ T cells sorted from blood. Stated subset: CD45RA-negative fraction. The source of these receptors is a woman in her twenties or thirties in good health.

The V gene is TRBV11-1, the J gene TRBJ2-3; 7 nucleotides agree with TRBD2. With 1 base clipped from V and 2 bases from J, the junction kept 3 bases outside the gene matches. Germline-derived CDR1 and CDR2 are SGHAT and FQDESV (reference sequence). The CDR3 is 15 amino acids. DNA of the CDR3: TGTGCCAGCAGCTTAGGGGGGGGTGTCACAGATACGCAGTATTTT. Encoded protein: CASSLGGGVTDTQYF.

This clone was detected only once. This chain connects TRBV7-8 to TRBJ1-4; no definite D call. The ends were cut back, 1 base at V and 1 base at J, with 7 bases in the middle. Looked up from germline, CDR1 is SGHVS and CDR2 is FQNEAQ. The CDR3 totals 15 residues. CDR3 sequence (DNA): TGTGCCAGCAGCTTAGGGCTTTTAACTAATGAAAAACTGTTTTTT. Amino acids: CASSLGLLTNEKLFF.

This sequence joins TRBV20-1 and TRBJ2-7, with D hard to call. From germline, CDR1 is DFQATT and CDR2 SNEGSKA (reference sequence). V lost 6 bases, J lost 5 bases, and 11 bases lay in between. The CDR3 is 11 residues long. The chain's CDR3 is CSATRSHEQYF. The CDR3 region has the DNA TGCAGTGCCACCCGAAGTCACGAGCAGTACTTC.

The chain employs TRBV18 and TRBJ2-7; possibly TRBD2 for D (6 bases). The CDR3 spans 12 residues. Germline lookup yields CDR1 KGHSH and CDR2 LQKENI. The V gene lost 2 bases and the J gene lost 7 bases, with 9 bases spanning the gap. The DNA of the CDR3 is TGTGCCAGCTCACCAGGGGACTGGGAGCAGTACTTC. This gives the protein CASSPGDWEQYF.

The chain combines TRBV14 with TRBJ2-1; D possibly matches TRBD1 or TRBD2 (5 bases each). Trimming took off 4 bases at V and 0 bases at J, with 19 bases between the two ends. In germline, CDR1 is SGHDN, CDR2 FVKESK. The CDR3 totals 18 residues. The CDR3 loop reads CASSPYGYGDPSYNEQFF. CDR3 coding DNA: TGTGCCAGCAGCCCCTACGGCTACGGGGACCCCTCCTACAATGAGCAGTTCTTC.

For this clone: This sample includes further DNA sequences coding for the same CDR3. The rearrangement joins TRBV2 to TRBJ2-1; 13 nucleotides align to TRBD2. Germline CDR1 SNHLY, CDR2 FYNNEI. Losses at the gene ends were 7 bases for V and 6 bases for J; bases not matched to a gene: 6. The CDR3 runs 15 residues. The CDR3 nucleotides are TGTGCCAGCACCCTACTAGCGGGAGGGCCCAATGAGCAGTTCTTC. As protein: CASTLLAGGPNEQFF.

The chain employs TRBV19 and TRBJ1-1, with D possibly TRBD1 on 6 matching bases. V lost 0 bases, J lost 0 bases, and 20 bases lay in between. CDR1 LNHDA and CDR2 SQIVND come from the germline V gene (reference sequence). There are 19 residues in the CDR3. The CDR3 loop reads CASSIDGAHRVRVNTEAFF. DNA for the CDR3: TGTGCCAGTAGTATAGATGGGGCCCACAGGGTGCGGGTGAACACTGAAGCTTTCTTT.

The J gene is TRBJ1-5, the V gene TRBV10-1; D remains unclear. CDR1 and CDR2 (germline): WNHNN, SYGVQD (reference sequence). The CDR3 runs to 19 residues. Between the trimmed V and J ends, which lost 2 bases and 3 bases, there was a span of 23 bases. CDR3 sequence reads: CASSEGSDRDYLFNQPQHF. Written as DNA, the CDR3 is TGCGCCAGCAGTGAGGGAAGTGATAGAGACTACTTGTTCAATCAGCCCCAGCATTTT.

V is TRBV27 and J is TRBJ2-4; 8 bases agree with TRBD1. Germline V gives CDR1 MNHEY, CDR2 SMNVEV (reference sequence). CDR3 length: 17 amino acids. V gave up 5 bases and J gave up 0 bases; unmatched junction bases: 9. The CDR3 spells CASSPGQGASAKNIQYF. CDR3 nucleotides: TGTGCCAGCAGTCCCGGTCAGGGGGCATCAGCCAAAAACATTCAGTACTTC.